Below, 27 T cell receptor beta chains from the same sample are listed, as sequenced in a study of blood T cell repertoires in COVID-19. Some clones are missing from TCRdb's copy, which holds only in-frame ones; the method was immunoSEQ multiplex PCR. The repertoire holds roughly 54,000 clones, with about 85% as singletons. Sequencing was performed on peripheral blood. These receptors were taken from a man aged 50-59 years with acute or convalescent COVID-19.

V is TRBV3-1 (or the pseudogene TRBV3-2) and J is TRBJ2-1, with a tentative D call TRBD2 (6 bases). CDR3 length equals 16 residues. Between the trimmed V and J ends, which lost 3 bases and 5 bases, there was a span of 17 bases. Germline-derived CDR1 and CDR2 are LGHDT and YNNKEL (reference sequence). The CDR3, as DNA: TGTGCCAGCAGCCAGTCCGGGACTCCTGTCCACAATGAGCAGTTCTTC. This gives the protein CASSQSGTPVHNEQFF.

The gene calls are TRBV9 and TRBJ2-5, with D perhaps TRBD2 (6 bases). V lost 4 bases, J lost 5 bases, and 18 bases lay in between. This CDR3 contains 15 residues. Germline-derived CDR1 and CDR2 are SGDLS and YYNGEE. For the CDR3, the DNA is TGTGCCAGCAGCTACTCTGGGACTGAGTGGGAGACCCAGTACTTC. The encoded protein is CASSYSGTEWETQYF.

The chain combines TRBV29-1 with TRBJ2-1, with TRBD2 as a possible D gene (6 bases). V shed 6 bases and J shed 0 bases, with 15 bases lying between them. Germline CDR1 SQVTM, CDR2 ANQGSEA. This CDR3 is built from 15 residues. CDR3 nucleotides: TGCAGCGTGGGACTGGGACCGAGCTCCTACAATGAGCAGTTCTTC. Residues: CSVGLGPSSYNEQFF.

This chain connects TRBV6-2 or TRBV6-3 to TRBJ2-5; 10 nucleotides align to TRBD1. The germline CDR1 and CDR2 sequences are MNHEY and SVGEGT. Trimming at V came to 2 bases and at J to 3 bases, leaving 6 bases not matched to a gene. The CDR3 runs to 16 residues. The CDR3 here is CASSYPGQGVKETQYF. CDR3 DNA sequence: TGTGCCAGCAGTTACCCCGGACAGGGGGTAAAAGAGACCCAGTACTTC.

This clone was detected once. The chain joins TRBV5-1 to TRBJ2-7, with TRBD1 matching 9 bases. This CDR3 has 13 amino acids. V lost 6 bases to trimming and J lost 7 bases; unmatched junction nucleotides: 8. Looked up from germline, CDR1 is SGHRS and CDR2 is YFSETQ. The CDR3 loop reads CASTLQGAGEQYF. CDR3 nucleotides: TGCGCCAGCACTCTACAGGGGGCTGGAGAGCAGTACTTC.

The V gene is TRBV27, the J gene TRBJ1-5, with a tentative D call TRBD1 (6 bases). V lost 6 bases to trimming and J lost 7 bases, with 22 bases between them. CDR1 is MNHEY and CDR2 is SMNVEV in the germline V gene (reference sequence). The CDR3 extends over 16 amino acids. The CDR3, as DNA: TGTGCCAGCAGCCTAAAGGGACATTTTCGCGGACAGCCCCAGCATTTT. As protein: CASSLKGHFRGQPQHF.

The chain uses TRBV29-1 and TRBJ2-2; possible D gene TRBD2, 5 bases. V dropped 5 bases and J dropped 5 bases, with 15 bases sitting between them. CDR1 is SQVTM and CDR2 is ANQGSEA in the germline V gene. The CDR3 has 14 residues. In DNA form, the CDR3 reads TGCAGCGTTCGTGAACAGCGGATGACCGGGGAGCTGTTTTTT. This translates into CSVREQRMTGELFF.

The CDR3 nucleotides are TGTGCCAGCAGCCAAAGCCGGGACATGACTGGGGAGCTGTTTTTT. Its protein is CASSQSRDMTGELFF. The chain joins TRBV14 to TRBJ2-2, with a possible D match to TRBD1 (6 bases). The CDR3 has 15 residues. V was trimmed by 2 bases and J by 8 bases, leaving 15 bases between them. Germline values: CDR1 SGHDN, CDR2 FVKESK.

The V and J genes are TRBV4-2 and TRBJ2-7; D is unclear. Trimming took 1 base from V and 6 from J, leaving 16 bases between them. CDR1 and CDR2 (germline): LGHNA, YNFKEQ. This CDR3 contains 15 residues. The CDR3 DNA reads TGTGCCAGCAGCCAAGGCCGGAGCCAATTGGGCGAGCAGTACTTC. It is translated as CASSQGRSQLGEQYF.

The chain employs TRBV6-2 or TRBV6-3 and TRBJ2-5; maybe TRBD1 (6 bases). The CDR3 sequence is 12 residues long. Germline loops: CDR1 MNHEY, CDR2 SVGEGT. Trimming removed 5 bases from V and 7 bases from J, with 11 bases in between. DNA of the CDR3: TGTGCCAGCAGTAAACAAGGGGGGACCCAGTACTTC. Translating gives CASSKQGGTQYF.

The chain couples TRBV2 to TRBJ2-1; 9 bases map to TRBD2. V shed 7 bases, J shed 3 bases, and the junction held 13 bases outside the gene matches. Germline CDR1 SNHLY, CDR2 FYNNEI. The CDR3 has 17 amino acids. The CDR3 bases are TGTGCCAGCACCCCTACGGAGGCGGGGGGGGTCTACAATGAGCAGTTCTTC. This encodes CASTPTEAGGVYNEQFF.

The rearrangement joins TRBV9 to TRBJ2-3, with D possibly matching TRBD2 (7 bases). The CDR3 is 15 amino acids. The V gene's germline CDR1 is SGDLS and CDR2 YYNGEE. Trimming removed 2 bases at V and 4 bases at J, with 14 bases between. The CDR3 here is CASSVGGRVADTQYF. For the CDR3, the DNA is TGTGCCAGCAGCGTCGGGGGGCGGGTTGCAGATACGCAGTATTTT.

The CDR3 loop reads CSFRDRTYEQYF. The CDR3 region has the DNA TGCAGCTTCAGGGACAGAACCTACGAGCAGTACTTC. This rearrangement joins TRBV29-1 to TRBJ2-7, with TRBD1 matching 7 bases. The V segment lost 8 bases and the J segment 2 bases; nucleotides outside the gene matches: 6. The germline V gene has CDR1 SQVTM and CDR2 ANQGSEA. The CDR3 sequence is 12 residues long.

The CDR3 DNA sequence: TGTGCCAGCAGTAAAGACAGGGACCTCTATGGCTACACCTTC. Translating gives CASSKDRDLYGYTF. The chain is built from TRBV6-9 and TRBJ1-2, with 7 nucleotides matching TRBD1. CDR1 MNHGY and CDR2 SVAAGI come from the germline V gene. The CDR3 consists of 14 residues. With V trimmed by 5 bases and J by 4 bases, 7 bases remained unmatched.

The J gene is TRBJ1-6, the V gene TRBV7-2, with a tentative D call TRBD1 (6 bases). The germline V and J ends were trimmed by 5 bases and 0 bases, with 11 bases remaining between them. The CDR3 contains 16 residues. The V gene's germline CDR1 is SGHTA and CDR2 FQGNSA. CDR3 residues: CASSGQKVSYNSPLHF. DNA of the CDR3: TGTGCCAGCAGCGGACAGAAAGTCTCCTATAATTCACCCCTCCACTTT.

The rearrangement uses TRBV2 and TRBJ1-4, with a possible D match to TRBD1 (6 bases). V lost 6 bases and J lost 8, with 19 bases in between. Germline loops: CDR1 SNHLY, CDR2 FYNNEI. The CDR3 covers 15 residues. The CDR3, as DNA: TGTGCCAGCAGGGGGGACACGGGGTTTAGAGAAAAACTGTTTTTT. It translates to CASRGDTGFREKLFF.

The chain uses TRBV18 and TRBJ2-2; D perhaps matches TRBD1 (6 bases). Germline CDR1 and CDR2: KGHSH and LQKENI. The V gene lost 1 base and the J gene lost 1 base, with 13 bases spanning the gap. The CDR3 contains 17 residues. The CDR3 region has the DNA TGTGCCAGCTCACCACGGCCTTTACAGGGGAACACCGGGGAGCTGTTTTTT. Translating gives CASSPRPLQGNTGELFF.

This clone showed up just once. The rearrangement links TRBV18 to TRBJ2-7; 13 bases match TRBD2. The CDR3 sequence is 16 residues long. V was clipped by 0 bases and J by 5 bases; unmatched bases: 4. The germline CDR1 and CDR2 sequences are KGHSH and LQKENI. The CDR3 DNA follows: TGTGCCAGCTCACCACCCGGACTAGCGGGAGTCCACGAGCAGTACTTC. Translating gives CASSPPGLAGVHEQYF. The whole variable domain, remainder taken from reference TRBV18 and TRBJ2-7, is NAGVMQNPRHLVRRRGQEARLRCSPMKGHSHVYWYRQLPEEGLKFMVYLQKENIIDESGMPKERFSAEFPKEGPSILRIQQVVRGDSAAYFCASSPPGLAGVHEQYFGPGTRLTVT.

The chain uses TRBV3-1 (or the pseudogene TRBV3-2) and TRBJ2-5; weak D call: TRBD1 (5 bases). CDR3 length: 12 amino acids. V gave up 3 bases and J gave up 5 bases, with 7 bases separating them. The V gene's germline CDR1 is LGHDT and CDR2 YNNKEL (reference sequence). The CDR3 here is CASSQGRETQYF. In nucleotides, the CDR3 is TGTGCCAGCAGCCAGGGGCGGGAGACCCAGTACTTC.

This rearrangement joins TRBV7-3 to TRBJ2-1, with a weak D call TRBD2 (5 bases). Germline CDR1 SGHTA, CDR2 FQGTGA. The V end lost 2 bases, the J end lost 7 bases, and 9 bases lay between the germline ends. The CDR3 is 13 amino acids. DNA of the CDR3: TGTGCCAGCAGCTTAGCACTAGGGAATGAGCAGTTCTTC. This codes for CASSLALGNEQFF. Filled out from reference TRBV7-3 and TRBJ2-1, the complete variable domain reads GAGVSQTPSNKVTEKGKYVELRCDPISGHTALYWYRQSLGQGPEFLIYFQGTGAADDSGLPNDRFFAVRPEGSVSTLKIQRTERGDSAVYLCASSLALGNEQFFGPGTRLTVL.

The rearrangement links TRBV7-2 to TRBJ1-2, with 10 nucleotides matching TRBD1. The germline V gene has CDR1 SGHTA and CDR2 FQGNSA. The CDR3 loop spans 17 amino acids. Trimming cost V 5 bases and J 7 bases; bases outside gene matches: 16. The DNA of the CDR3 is TGTGCCAGCAGCAACCTCCGGACAGGGGGAATGCTTCGTGGCTACACCTTC. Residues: CASSNLRTGGMLRGYTF. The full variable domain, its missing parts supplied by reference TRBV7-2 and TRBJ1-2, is GAGVSQSPSNKVTEKGKDVELRCDPISGHTALYWYRQSLGQGLEFLIYFQGNSAPDKSGLPSDRFSAERTGGSVSTLTIQRTQQEDSAVYLCASSNLRTGGMLRGYTFGSGTRLTVV.

The CDR3, as DNA: TGTGCCACCAGTCCTGACAGCTCCTACGAGCAGTACTTC. Protein product: CATSPDSSYEQYF. The rearrangement uses TRBV24-1 and TRBJ2-7; D perhaps matches TRBD1 (5 bases). The length of the CDR3 is 13 residues. The V gene's germline CDR1 is KGHDR and CDR2 SFDVKD. Trimming cost V 6 bases and J 0 bases, with 8 bases left between them.

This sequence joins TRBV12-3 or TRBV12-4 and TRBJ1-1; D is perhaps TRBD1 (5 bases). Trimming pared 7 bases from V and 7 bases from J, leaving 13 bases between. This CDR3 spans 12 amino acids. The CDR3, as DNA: TGTGCCAGCAAATGGGGGGTAGGTGAAGCTTTCTTT. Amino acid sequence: CASKWGVGEAFF.

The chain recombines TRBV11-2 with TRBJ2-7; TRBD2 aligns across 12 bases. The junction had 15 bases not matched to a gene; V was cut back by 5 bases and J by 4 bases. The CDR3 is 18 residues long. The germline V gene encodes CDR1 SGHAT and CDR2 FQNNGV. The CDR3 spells CASSPILRLAGAVYEQYF. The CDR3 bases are TGTGCCAGCAGCCCCATTCTTCGACTAGCGGGGGCCGTTTACGAGCAGTACTTC.

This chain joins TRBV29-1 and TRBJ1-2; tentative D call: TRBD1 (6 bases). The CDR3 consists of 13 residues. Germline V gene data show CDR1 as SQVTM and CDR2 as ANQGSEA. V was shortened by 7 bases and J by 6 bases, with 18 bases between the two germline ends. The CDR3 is CSAMPPDRDGYTF. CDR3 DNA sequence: TGCAGCGCCATGCCCCCGGACAGAGATGGCTACACCTTC.

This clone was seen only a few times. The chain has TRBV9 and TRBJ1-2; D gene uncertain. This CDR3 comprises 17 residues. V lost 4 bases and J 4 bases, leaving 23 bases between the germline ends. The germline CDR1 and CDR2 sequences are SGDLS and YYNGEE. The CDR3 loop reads CASSSRFTQSPFYGYTF. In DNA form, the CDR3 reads TGTGCCAGCAGCTCGCGATTTACACAGAGCCCTTTCTATGGCTACACCTTC.

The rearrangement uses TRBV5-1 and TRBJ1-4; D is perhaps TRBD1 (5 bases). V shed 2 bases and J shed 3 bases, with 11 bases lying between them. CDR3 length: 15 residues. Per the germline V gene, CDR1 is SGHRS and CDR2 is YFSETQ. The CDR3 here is CASSLAGLANEKLFF. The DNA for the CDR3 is TGCGCCAGCAGCTTAGCAGGGCTAGCTAATGAAAAACTGTTTTTT.